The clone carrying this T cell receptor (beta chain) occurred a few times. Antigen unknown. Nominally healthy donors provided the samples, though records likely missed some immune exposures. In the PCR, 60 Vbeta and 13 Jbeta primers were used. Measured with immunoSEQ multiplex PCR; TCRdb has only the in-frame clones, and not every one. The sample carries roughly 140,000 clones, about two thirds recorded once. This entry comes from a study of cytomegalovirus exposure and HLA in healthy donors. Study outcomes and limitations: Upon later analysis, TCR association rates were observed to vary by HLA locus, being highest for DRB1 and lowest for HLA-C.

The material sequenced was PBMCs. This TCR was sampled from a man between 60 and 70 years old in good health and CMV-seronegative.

Written as DNA, the CDR3 is TGTGCCAGCAGTTTAACAGGGGGCTACGAGCAGTACTTC. Encoded protein: CASSLTGGYEQYF. V gene TRBV28 combines with J gene TRBJ2-7; 8 bases map to TRBD1. The length of the CDR3 is 13 residues. Germline loops: CDR1 MDHEN, CDR2 SYDVKM. The ends lost 2 bases at V and 3 bases at J; junction bases unmatched: 0.